What follows describes a single T cell receptor beta chain. Its antigen is not identified. The sample originates from a study of OX40 agonist ivuxolimab in advanced cancers. Across the study: The dose of intravenous ivuxolimab that patients received every 2 weeks ranged from 0.01 to 10 mg/kg.

This CDR3 has 14 residues. Trimming took 7 bases from V and 2 from J; bases not matched to a gene: 4. Germline values: CDR1 MNHNY, CDR2 SVGAGI (reference sequence). Here immunoSEQ multiplex PCR was the method, and the copy in TCRdb shows in-frame clones only, minus some. The table shows about 68,000 clones, with just over 90% occurring only once. Findings of the study overall: Partial responders dosed at 0.1-3.0 mg/kg displayed clonal expansion ranking among the lowest. Relative to CD4+, CD8+ T cells held more expanded clones on average.

The sample consisted of CD4+ or CD8+ T cells sorted from blood, taken in a trial of the OX40 agonist ivuxolimab. The receptor was isolated from an adult with an advanced solid tumor such as melanoma, head and neck, liver or kidney cancer. The genes are TRBV6-6 and TRBJ2-3; 9 nucleotides match TRBD2. This CDR3 reads CASTRGGATDTQYF. As DNA, the CDR3 is TGTGCCAGCACCCGCGGGGGGGCCACAGATACGCAGTATTTT.